These 8 T cell receptor beta chains originate from one sample sequenced in a study of CD8 T cells in Susac syndrome. cDNA came from approximately 0.5 to 1 ug RNA primed by random hexamers. Each CDR3 protein gets one entry after TCRdb re-called the immunoSEQ multiplex PCR reads with MiXCR. The repertoire consists of 53,000 or so distinct CDR3 sequences, with 93% occurring once and the leading ten covering about 0.5%. Material for sequencing was CD8+ T cells from PBMCs. The receptors derive from a human donor in good health.

V usage is TRBV9 and J usage is TRBJ2-3; D ambiguous. V was cut by 3 bases and J by 7 bases, with 9 bases left in between. The V gene's germline CDR1 is SGDLS and CDR2 YYNGEE. This CDR3 spans 12 amino acids. In DNA, the CDR3 is TGTGCCAGCAGCGGAATGGTGAATACGCAGTATTTT. As protein: CASSGMVNTQYF.

The rearrangement links TRBV27 to TRBJ1-3; 9 nucleotides align to TRBD1. This CDR3 is built from 14 residues. Losses at the gene ends were 6 bases for V and 3 bases for J; bases not matched to a gene: 3. Germline CDR1 reads MNHEY; CDR2 reads SMNVEV (reference sequence). The CDR3 region is CASRGTGFGNTIYF. As DNA, the CDR3 is TGTGCCAGCAGGGGGACAGGGTTTGGAAACACCATATATTTT.

The J gene is TRBJ1-2, the V gene TRBV7-9, with D unclear. V gave up 1 base and J gave up 7 bases, with 13 bases separating them. The CDR3 is made up of 14 amino acids. Germline values: CDR1 SEHNR, CDR2 FQNEAQ (reference sequence). The CDR3 here is CASSLVSVGVGYTF. In DNA form, the CDR3 reads TGTGCCAGCAGCTTAGTCTCCGTCGGGGTTGGCTACACCTTC.

The rearrangement uses TRBV5-4 and TRBJ2-1, with no clear D. CDR1 and CDR2 (germline): SGHNT, YYREEE (reference sequence). Trimming shortened V by 3 bases and J by 3 bases, and 4 bases separated the two germline ends. CDR3 length: 12 residues. CDR3: CASSSDYNEQFF. The CDR3 region has the DNA TGTGCCAGCAGCTCGGACTACAATGAGCAGTTCTTC.

V gene TRBV6-2 or TRBV6-3 combines with J gene TRBJ2-3; TRBD2 might be the D (5 bases). The CDR3 contains 17 residues. CDR1 MNHEY and CDR2 SVGEGT come from the germline V gene. Trimming left V 6 bases short and J 4 bases short, with 23 bases between. CDR3 amino acids: CASSDLRLDSTADTQYF. CDR3 nucleotides: TGTGCCAGCAGCGATTTACGATTGGACTCCACGGCAGATACGCAGTATTTT.

This chain connects TRBV13 to TRBJ2-2, with 7 bases aligning to TRBD2. The CDR3 consists of 11 residues. Per germline, CDR1 PRHDT and CDR2 FYEKMQ (reference sequence). The J segment lost 6 bases and the V segment lost 8 bases, leaving 0 bases of the junction unmatched. The CDR3 sequence: CASGGAGELFF. CDR3 DNA: TGTGCCAGCGGGGGGGCCGGGGAGCTGTTTTTT.

This clonotype was seen only once. The J gene is TRBJ2-7, the V gene TRBV20-1; no clear D. V lost 7 bases to trimming and J lost 3 bases, with 4 bases between them. Germline V lookup: CDR1 DFQATT, CDR2 SNEGSKA (reference sequence). The CDR3 is 9 residues long. CDR3 coding DNA: TGCAGTGTTAACTACGAGCAGTACTTC. Amino acids: CSVNYEQYF.

The J gene is TRBJ1-6, the V gene TRBV25-1, with 8 bases identical to TRBD1. CDR1 is MGHDK, CDR2 SYGVNS, per germline. CDR3 length: 15 residues. Trimming took 3 bases from V and 9 from J; bases not matched to a gene: 7. The CDR3 bases are TGTGCCAGCAGTGACCTAGGACAGGGTTTTTCACCCCTCCACTTT. Translation gives CASSDLGQGFSPLHF.